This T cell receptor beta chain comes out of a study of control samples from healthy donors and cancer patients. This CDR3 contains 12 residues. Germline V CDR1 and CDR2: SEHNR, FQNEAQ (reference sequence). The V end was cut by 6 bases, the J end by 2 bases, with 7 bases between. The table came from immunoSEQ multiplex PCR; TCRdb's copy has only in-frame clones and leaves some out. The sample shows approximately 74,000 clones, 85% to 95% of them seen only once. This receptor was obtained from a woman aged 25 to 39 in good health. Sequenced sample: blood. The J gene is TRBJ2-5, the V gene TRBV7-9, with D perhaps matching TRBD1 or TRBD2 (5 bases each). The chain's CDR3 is CASRGEQETQYF. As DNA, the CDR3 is TGTGCCAGCAGGGGGGAGCAAGAGACCCAGTACTTC.